The 8 T cell receptor beta chains below come from one sample, sequenced in a study of T cells in Graves' hyperthyroidism and ophthalmopathy. RNA transcripts were the template for amplifying TCR beta CDR3 regions. HTBI primers drove first-round RT-PCR of the TCR CDR3. TCRdb re-analysed the multiplex PCR reads in MiXCR, keeping a single row per CDR3 protein. The repertoire includes about 420,000 distinct CDR3 sequences, approximately 15% of them detected once, and 7.5% to 8% sits in the top ten. The sequencing input was blood. The receptors originated from a young woman with Graves' hyperthyroidism.

This clonotype was found many times. This chain uses TRBV5-8 with TRBJ2-7, with TRBD1 matching 12 bases. Germline values: CDR1 SGHTS, CDR2 YDEGEE. V lost 3 bases and J lost 5; bases outside the gene matches: 12. The CDR3 spans 17 residues. The CDR3 sequence is CASSSGTGGRLVDEQYF. CDR3 DNA sequence: TGTGCCAGCAGCTCCGGGACAGGGGGCCGGTTGGTCGACGAGCAGTACTTC.

This clonotype was recorded at least ten times. The gene calls are TRBV12-3 or TRBV12-4 and TRBJ1-1; D uncertain. The length of the CDR3 is 13 residues. The V end was cut by 0 bases, the J end by 2 bases, with 4 bases between. CDR3 nucleotide sequence: TGTGCCAGCAGTTTAGCCAGCAACACTGAAGCTTTCTTT. Its translation is CASSLASNTEAFF.

V usage is TRBV4-1 and J usage is TRBJ2-2, with 8 bases matching TRBD2. CDR3 size: 16 residues. Germline trimming cut 0 bases from V and 6 bases from J; bases unmatched to any gene: 6. The germline CDR1 and CDR2 sequences are MGHRA and YSYEKL. The chain's CDR3 is CASSQERSGGAGELFF. CDR3 DNA sequence: TGCGCCAGCAGCCAAGAGAGGAGCGGGGGTGCCGGGGAGCTGTTTTTT.

This clonotype was seen a single time. The chain has TRBV6-2 or TRBV6-3 and TRBJ1-6; no clear D gene. Trimming took off 5 bases at V and 8 bases at J, with 13 bases between the two ends. This CDR3 contains 14 residues. Germline V gene sequence: CDR1 MNHEY, CDR2 SVGEGT. The CDR3 reads CASSALGRDSPLHF. As DNA, the CDR3 is TGTGCCAGCAGTGCCTTGGGGAGGGATTCACCCCTCCACTTT.

There are a few counts of this clonotype. This sequence joins TRBV6-1 and TRBJ2-1; 7 bases are a match to TRBD2. J was trimmed by 0 bases and V by 7 bases; bases with no gene match: 9. The CDR3 extends over 16 amino acids. Germline V lookup: CDR1 MNHNS, CDR2 SASEGT. Here the CDR3 reads CASKDGRGSSYNEQFF. The CDR3 DNA reads TGTGCCAGCAAGGATGGGCGGGGGAGCTCCTACAATGAGCAGTTCTTC.

This clonotype was seen a few times. The J gene is TRBJ2-2, the V gene TRBV7-2, with 8 bases lining up with TRBD2. CDR3 length equals 16 residues. V lost 5 bases to trimming and J lost 6 bases; unmatched junction nucleotides: 11. CDR1 is SGHTA, CDR2 FQGNSA, per germline. The DNA for the CDR3 is TGTGCCAGCAGCCCTTTGAGCGGGAGATTCCCCGGGGAGCTGTTTTTT. This encodes CASSPLSGRFPGELFF. The entire variable domain, with the rest obtained from reference TRBV7-2 and TRBJ2-2, is as follows: GAGVSQSPSNKVTEKGKDVELRCDPISGHTALYWYRQSLGQGLEFLIYFQGNSAPDKSGLPSDRFSAERTGGSVSTLTIQRTQQEDSAVYLCASSPLSGRFPGELFFGEGSRLTVL.

In its sample, this clonotype was seen many times. The rearrangement uses TRBV4-1 and TRBJ2-1; D gene ambiguous. The germline V gene encodes CDR1 MGHRA and CDR2 YSYEKL. The CDR3 contains 13 residues. The V end lost 4 bases, the J end lost 8 bases, and 12 bases lay between the germline ends. The CDR3 coding sequence is TGCGCCAGCAGCCGGACGTTTCGGGATGAGCAGTTCTTC. Protein sequence: CASSRTFRDEQFF.

This clonotype occurred many times. This rearrangement joins TRBV5-1 to TRBJ2-3; D not resolved. Germline V gives CDR1 SGHRS, CDR2 YFSETQ. Trimming removed 0 bases from V and 2 bases from J, with 10 bases in between. The CDR3 totals 15 residues. CDR3 amino acids: CASSLEAAPTDTQYF. The CDR3 bases are TGCGCCAGCAGCTTGGAGGCAGCCCCCACAGATACGCAGTATTTT. The whole variable domain, remainder taken from reference TRBV5-1 and TRBJ2-3, is KAGVTQTPRYLIKTRGQQVTLSCSPISGHRSVSWYQQTPGQGLQFLFEYFSETQRNKGNFPGRFSGRQFSNSRSEMNVSTLELGDSALYLCASSLEAAPTDTQYFGPGTRLTVL.